This is a list of T cell receptor beta chains from one sample in a study of blood T cell repertoires in COVID-19. The assay was immunoSEQ multiplex PCR, and TCRdb's table has in-frame clones only and misses some. The data contain around 260,000 clones, about 88% of them seen just once; the ten biggest clones take up roughly 4%. Sequenced material: peripheral blood. The receptors originated from a man between 18 and 35 years old with active or convalescent COVID-19. CDR3s include the opening cysteine and the closing phenylalanine or tryptophan. The order of the fields is clone size, D gene, J gene, V gene, CDR3 protein, CDR3 DNA. D genes are given only for firm matches. Clone sizes are given selectively: once, few, many, or a class where the clone is expanded.

few	-	TRBJ1-1	TRBV7-9	CASSFPELNTEAFF	TGTGCCAGCAGCTTCCCTGAGTTGAACACTGAAGCTTTCTTT
-	-	TRBJ1-1	TRBV14	CASSQDFAVNTEAFF	TGTGCCAGCAGCCAAGATTTCGCGGTGAACACTGAAGCTTTCTTT
-	-	TRBJ1-1	TRBV21-1	CASSKAGGDYTEAFF	TGTGCCAGCAGCAAAGCAGGAGGGGATTACACTGAAGCTTTCTTT
-	-	TRBJ2-7	TRBV30	CAWGHNYEQYF	TGTGCCTGGGGACACAACTACGAGCAGTACTTC
few	-	TRBJ2-7	TRBV2	CASSDPGVEQYF	TGTGCCAGCAGTGATCCGGGTGTCGAGCAGTACTTC
-	TRBD2	TRBJ2-3	TRBV7-3	CASSPKAGGPTDTQYF	TGTGCCAGCAGCCCCAAAGCGGGGGGCCCCACAGATACGCAGTATTTT
-	-	TRBJ2-1	TRBV28	CASRAPGSSYNEQFF	TGTGCCAGCAGAGCCCCGGGAAGCTCCTACAATGAGCAGTTCTTC
-	-	TRBJ1-1	TRBV12-5	CASGGLGLMNTEAFF	TGTGCTAGTGGGGGACTGGGTCTGATGAACACTGAAGCTTTCTTT
-	-	TRBJ2-1	TRBV24-1	CATSLRGGEDEQFF	TGTGCCACCAGTTTGAGGGGGGGGGAGGATGAGCAGTTCTTC
-	TRBD1	TRBJ2-3	TRBV6-5	CASSYTGTATDTQYF	TGTGCCAGCAGTTACACCGGGACAGCCACAGATACGCAGTATTTT
-	-	TRBJ1-2	TRBV4-2	CASSLLPGSDYGYTF	TGTGCCAGCAGCCTACTCCCGGGGTCGGACTATGGCTACACCTTC
-	TRBD1	TRBJ2-7	TRBV19	CASSIRDRGAHEQYF	TGTGCCAGTAGTATCAGGGACAGGGGGGCCCACGAGCAGTACTTC
-	-	TRBJ1-4	TRBV4-2	CASSRAPLQGNEKLFF	TGTGCCAGCAGCCGCGCTCCCTTGCAGGGTAATGAAAAACTGTTTTTT
-	-	TRBJ1-5	TRBV25-1	CASSDSWGQPQHF	TGTGCCAGCAGTGATTCTTGGGGCCAGCCCCAGCATTTT
few	-	TRBJ1-5	TRBV19	CASKAAGIAPQHF	TGTGCCAGTAAGGCGGCAGGGATTGCGCCCCAGCATTTT
-	TRBD1	TRBJ2-7	TRBV28	CASSSTGGPPYEQYF	TGTGCCAGCAGTAGCACAGGGGGGCCCCCCTACGAGCAGTACTTC
-	-	TRBJ2-3	TRBV2	CASRGGADTQYF	TGTGCCAGCAGGGGCGGGGCAGATACGCAGTATTTT
-	-	TRBJ2-1	TRBV30	CAWSGQGGNYNEQFF	TGTGCCTGGTCAGGACAAGGCGGGAACTACAATGAGCAGTTCTTC
few	-	TRBJ1-2	TRBV21-1	CAIPPGTANYGYTF	TGTGCCATCCCACCAGGGACAGCTAACTATGGCTACACCTTC
-	-	TRBJ1-2	TRBV2	CASRDRTYYGYTF	TGTGCCAGCAGAGACAGGACGTACTATGGCTACACCTTC
-	-	TRBJ1-1	TRBV5-1	CASSSEYTEAFF	TGCGCCAGCAGCTCCGAGTACACTGAAGCTTTCTTT
-	-	TRBJ2-7	TRBV5-5	CASSWSVEQYF	TGTGCCAGCAGCTGGAGTGTAGAGCAGTACTTC
-	TRBD1	TRBJ2-1	TRBV2	CASSTLTGNEQFF	TGTGCCAGCAGCACCCTGACAGGGAATGAGCAGTTCTTC
-	TRBD2	TRBJ2-3	TRBV2	CASRKRGDRTDTQYF	TGTGCCAGCAGGAAGCGGGGCGACCGCACAGATACGCAGTATTTT
-	-	TRBJ1-5	TRBV28	CASSVQGGTQPQHF	TGTGCCAGCAGTGTTCAAGGGGGAACTCAGCCCCAGCATTTT
-	-	TRBJ1-1	TRBV24-1	CATSEDGIEAFF	TGTGCCACCAGTGAGGACGGGATTGAAGCTTTCTTT
-	TRBD2	TRBJ2-3	TRBV9	CASSVERGGLTDTQYF	TGTGCCAGCAGCGTAGAGCGGGGGGGCCTAACAGATACGCAGTATTTT
-	-	TRBJ1-1	TRBV6-2/TRBV6-3	CASSGLRNTEAFF	TGTGCCAGCAGTGGACTGAGGAACACTGAAGCTTTCTTT
-	-	TRBJ2-3	TRBV19	CASSTHGTSTDTQYF	TGTGCCAGTAGTACCCACGGGACTAGCACAGATACGCAGTATTTT
-	-	TRBJ1-2	TRBV13	CASSPGSTLYGYTF	TGTGCCAGCAGCCCAGGGTCCACCCTCTATGGCTACACCTTC
-	-	TRBJ1-2	TRBV7-3	CASSPRAGDGYTF	TGTGCCAGCAGCCCCAGGGCAGGGGATGGCTACACCTTC
once	-	TRBJ1-3	TRBV5-4	CASSTYGGSRGNTIYF	TGTGCCAGCAGTACATACGGAGGATCCCGCGGAAACACCATATATTTT
-	-	TRBJ1-2	TRBV6-5	CASSIGQTGGYTF	TGTGCCAGCAGCATAGGACAGACGGGAGGCTACACCTTC
-	-	TRBJ2-2	TRBV18	CASSPRLSSDTGELFF	TGTGCCAGCTCACCAAGGCTCTCCAGCGACACCGGGGAGCTGTTTTTT
-	-	TRBJ2-5	TRBV6-5	CASSDGEETQYF	TGTGCCAGCAGCGACGGGGAAGAGACCCAGTACTTC
once	TRBD1	TRBJ1-5	TRBV19	CASSTRPGQRNQPQHF	TGTGCCAGTAGTACCCGGCCGGGACAGCGCAATCAGCCCCAGCATTTT
few	TRBD2	TRBJ2-2	TRBV4-1	CASSHGLATLSELFF	TGCGCCAGTTCACACGGACTAGCCACCCTATCGGAGCTGTTTTTT
once	-	TRBJ2-3	TRBV5-1	CASTRLALSTDTQYF	TGCGCCAGCACTCGGCTAGCGCTAAGCACAGATACGCAGTATTTT
few	TRBD1	TRBJ2-3	TRBV27	CASSSGTGVTDTQYF	TGTGCCAGCAGTTCCGGGACAGGGGTGACAGATACGCAGTATTTT
once	-	TRBJ2-5	TRBV29-1	CSVESAGETQYF	TGCAGCGTTGAATCGGCGGGGGAGACCCAGTACTTC
-	-	TRBJ2-3	TRBV7-9	CASSPPEGSTDTQYF	TGTGCCAGCAGCCCGCCGGAGGGGAGCACAGATACGCAGTATTTT
-	-	TRBJ1-2	TRBV24-1	CATSVSGYDGYTF	TGTGCCACCAGTGTGTCCGGGTATGATGGCTACACCTTC
-	-	TRBJ2-1	TRBV6-5	CASSYSRGNNEQFF	TGTGCCAGCAGTTACTCTCGCGGGAACAATGAGCAGTTCTTC
-	-	TRBJ2-7	TRBV6-6	CASRYLLAVEQYF	TGTGCCAGCAGGTACCTCCTGGCGGTCGAGCAGTACTTC
few	-	TRBJ1-2	TRBV5-4	CASSYIDAGYGYTF	TGTGCCAGCAGCTACATAGACGCGGGCTATGGCTACACCTTC
-	TRBD2	TRBJ2-1	TRBV9	CASSPWEGYLGNEQFF	TGTGCCAGCAGCCCCTGGGAGGGATATCTTGGAAATGAGCAGTTCTTC
-	TRBD1	TRBJ1-2	TRBV6-5	CASRQGDGYTF	TGTGCCAGCAGGCAGGGGGATGGCTACACCTTC
-	-	TRBJ1-3	TRBV19	CASSTSGVTYSGNTIYF	TGTGCCAGTAGTACGTCCGGGGTCACCTACTCTGGAAACACCATATATTTT
-	TRBD2	TRBJ2-1	TRBV18	CASSPTSGGANEQFF	TGTGCCAGCTCACCCACTAGCGGGGGGGCAAATGAGCAGTTCTTC
-	TRBD2	TRBJ2-3	TRBV4-3	CASSQDSQTSPTHTQYF	TGCGCCAGCAGCCAAGATAGTCAGACTAGCCCAACTCATACGCAGTATTTT
-	TRBD1	TRBJ1-1	TRBV9	CASRPYGDRALSNTEAFF	TGTGCCAGCAGGCCTTACGGGGACAGGGCTCTATCGAACACTGAAGCTTTCTTT
-	TRBD2	TRBJ2-7	TRBV5-1	CASSSGGYHHEQYF	TGCGCCAGCAGCTCCGGGGGGTATCATCACGAGCAGTACTTC
-	-	TRBJ2-3	TRBV6-2/TRBV6-3	CASSYAGTDTQYF	TGTGCCAGCAGTTACGCGGGCACAGATACGCAGTATTTT